The 5 T cell receptor beta chains presented below share a single source sample, sequenced in a study of blood T cell repertoires in COVID-19. The protocol was immunoSEQ multiplex PCR, while the TCRdb copy is restricted to in-frame clones and leaves out a portion. The sample carries fewer than 200,000 clones, about four fifths recorded once. Source material: peripheral blood. The receptors here all came from a woman of 80 years or more with acute or convalescent COVID-19.

The chain links TRBV7-3 to TRBJ2-2, with TRBD2 identical over 9 bases. The CDR3 is made up of 19 amino acids. Germline CDR1 SGHTA, CDR2 FQGTGA. V shed 1 base, J shed 4 bases, and the junction held 13 bases outside the gene matches. The CDR3: CASSLNGVRREGRTGELFF. Here the CDR3 DNA reads TGTGCCAGCAGCTTAAATGGGGTGAGGCGGGAGGGCCGCACCGGGGAGCTGTTTTTT.

J is TRBJ1-1 and V is TRBV7-8; 9 bases line up with TRBD1. Germline CDR1 SGHVS, CDR2 FQNEAQ. The CDR3 spans 19 residues. After removal of 6 bases from V and 0 bases from J, the junction contained 17 bases not matched to a gene. CDR3 sequence reads: CASRPPIWDRAKLNTEAFF. CDR3 coding DNA: TGTGCCAGCAGACCTCCTATTTGGGACAGGGCGAAACTGAACACTGAAGCTTTCTTT.

The chain carries TRBV3-1 (or the pseudogene TRBV3-2) and TRBJ1-5, with D hard to call. Germline CDR1 reads LGHDT; CDR2 reads YNNKEL (reference sequence). This CDR3 is 13 amino acids long. V was pared by 3 bases and J by 5 bases, with 8 bases between. As DNA, the CDR3 is TGTGCCAGCAGCCAGGCGACTTATCAGCCCCAGCATTTT. Protein: CASSQATYQPQHF.

The sample holds a few counts of this clone. V gene TRBV24-1 combines with J gene TRBJ1-1, with D hard to call. Germline CDR1 is KGHDR and CDR2 is SFDVKD. V shed 5 bases and J shed 7 bases, with 28 bases lying between them. This CDR3 contains 18 residues. The CDR3 region is CATSAPRVVRTGLCEAFF. The CDR3 bases are TGTGCCACCAGTGCTCCCCGGGTGGTCAGAACCGGTCTTTGTGAAGCTTTCTTT.

The chain employs TRBV18 and TRBJ1-6, with TRBD1 matching 9 bases. The germline gives CDR1 KGHSH, CDR2 LQKENI. The CDR3 spans 18 residues. V shed 3 bases and J 5 bases; nucleotides not matched to a gene: 11. The CDR3 protein is CASSPFTGGAKHNSPLHF. Here the CDR3 DNA reads TGTGCCAGCTCACCGTTCACAGGGGGCGCGAAACATAATTCACCCCTCCACTTT.